One and the same sample provided the 30 T cell receptor beta chains below, sequenced in a study of radiotherapy plus CTLA-4 blockade in lung cancer. Libraries were prepared by immunoSEQ multiplex PCR; TCRdb keeps only in-frame clonotypes and omits some of them. The sample carries roughly 53,000 clones, 70% to 85% recorded once. The sample was peripheral blood, taken from a patient treated with radiotherapy plus ipilimumab. Receptors originate from a human donor with non-small cell lung cancer who had a partial response to radiotherapy plus ipilimumab.

This clone showed up just a few times. The rearrangement uses TRBV5-6 and TRBJ1-3; 10 nucleotides match TRBD1. Germline lookup yields CDR1 SGHDT and CDR2 YYEEEE. The CDR3 covers 14 residues. The J segment lost 9 bases and the V segment lost 1 base, leaving 4 bases of the junction unmatched. The CDR3 region is CASSLTGQGSTIYF. DNA of the CDR3: TGTGCCAGCAGCTTGACGGGACAGGGGAGCACCATATATTTT.

CDR3: CASSPSQETQYF. The DNA for the CDR3 is TGTGCCAGCAGCCCCTCCCAAGAGACCCAGTACTTC. This rearrangement joins TRBV28 to TRBJ2-5; D remains ambiguous. Trimming stripped 6 bases from V and 1 base from J, with 6 bases between. Germline V gene lookup returns CDR1 MDHEN and CDR2 SYDVKM. This CDR3 is built from 12 residues.

The gene calls are TRBV5-4 and TRBJ1-1, with 7 bases fitting TRBD1. Germline assignment: CDR1 SGHNT and CDR2 YYREEE (reference sequence). The CDR3 covers 13 residues. V lost 3 bases, J lost 3 bases, and 2 bases stayed unmatched. CDR3 sequence reads: CASSSTGDTEAFF. In DNA, the CDR3 is TGTGCCAGCAGCTCCACAGGGGACACTGAAGCTTTCTTT.

The CDR3, as DNA: TGTGCCAGCTCAAGCAAACAGGATCTCTATAATTCACCCCTCCACTTT. Protein product: CASSSKQDLYNSPLHF. V usage is TRBV18 and J usage is TRBJ1-6, with D possibly being TRBD1 (5 bases). The CDR3 loop spans 16 amino acids. The V and J ends lost 5 bases and 3 bases respectively, with 14 bases between them. The germline gives CDR1 KGHSH, CDR2 LQKENI.

Note on this clone: Germline and junction disagree at one end, which may indicate a read error. The chain combines TRBV2 with TRBJ2-6, with D hard to call. The CDR3 has 15 amino acids. Germline V lookup: CDR1 SNHLY, CDR2 FYNNEI. CDR3 loop: CASSEASSGANVLTF. DNA of the CDR3: TGTGCCAGCAGCGAAGCGAGCTCTGGGGCCAACGTCCTGACTTTC.

The V call is TRBV6-1, the J call TRBJ2-7, with a possible D match to TRBD1 (5 bases). Germline assignment: CDR1 MNHNS and CDR2 SASEGT. V was trimmed by 10 bases and J by 3 bases, leaving 22 bases between them. The CDR3 is 15 amino acids. CDR3 sequence (DNA): TGTGCCACCAACCACTACAGGACGTCGGACTACGAGCAGTACTTC. Protein product: CATNHYRTSDYEQYF.

The V gene is TRBV7-9, the J gene TRBJ2-2; D might be TRBD1 (5 bases). The CDR3 length is 17 residues. CDR1 SEHNR and CDR2 FQNEAQ come from the germline V gene (reference sequence). The V and J ends lost 4 bases and 0 bases respectively, with 15 bases between them. The CDR3 DNA is TGTGCCAGCAGCTGGACCGACAGCCTAACGAACACCGGGGAGCTGTTTTTT. Its protein product is CASSWTDSLTNTGELFF.

V and J are TRBV5-1 and TRBJ1-4, with 8 positions matching TRBD1. The CDR3 sequence is 15 residues long. CDR1 is SGHRS and CDR2 is YFSETQ in the germline V gene. V dropped 1 base and J dropped 3; count of bases not matched to a gene: 2. Here the CDR3 DNA reads TGCGCCAGCAGCTTGAGGACAGGGTCTAATGAAAAACTGTTTTTT. Its protein is CASSLRTGSNEKLFF.

V usage is TRBV27 and J usage is TRBJ2-6, with D perhaps TRBD2 (5 bases). CDR1 is MNHEY and CDR2 is SMNVEV in the germline V gene (reference sequence). Trimming cost V 5 bases and J 2 bases, with 13 bases left between them. This CDR3 has 16 residues. The CDR3 DNA sequence: TGTGCCAGCAGTCCCCCGATGAGGGCTGGGGCCAACGTCCTGACTTTC. The encoded protein is CASSPPMRAGANVLTF.

This rearrangement joins TRBV5-1 to TRBJ2-7; 10 bases are shared with TRBD1. Germline CDR1 SGHRS, CDR2 YFSETQ. CDR3 length: 14 amino acids. V was clipped by 1 base and J by 7 bases; unmatched bases: 5. The CDR3 nucleotides read TGCGCCAGCAGCTTGCTAGGGACAGGGGAAGAGCAGTACTTC. Protein: CASSLLGTGEEQYF.

CDR3 residues: CSVAGQGGTEAFF. In nucleotides, the CDR3 is TGCAGCGTTGCCGGACAGGGGGGCACTGAAGCTTTCTTT. The rearrangement links TRBV29-1 to TRBJ1-1, with 10 positions matching TRBD1. The CDR3 sequence is 13 residues long. From germline, CDR1 is SQVTM and CDR2 ANQGSEA. Trimming at V came to 4 bases and at J to 4 bases, leaving 3 bases not matched to a gene.

V and J are TRBV7-2 and TRBJ1-4; 7 bases map to TRBD1. CDR3 length: 15 amino acids. Germline loops: CDR1 SGHTA, CDR2 FQGNSA. J was trimmed by 0 bases and V by 4 bases; bases with no gene match: 2. The chain's CDR3 is CASSSDRATNEKLFF. As DNA, the CDR3 is TGTGCCAGCAGCTCTGACAGGGCAACTAATGAAAAACTGTTTTTT.

The chain is built from TRBV27 and TRBJ2-3; 10 bases match TRBD2. CDR3 length: 16 amino acids. Unmatched junction bases numbered 7, after V lost 3 bases and J lost 4 bases. Germline V CDR1 and CDR2: MNHEY, SMNVEV (reference sequence). The CDR3 loop reads CASSFNRLAGSDTQYF. DNA of the CDR3: TGTGCCAGCAGTTTTAACAGACTAGCGGGCTCAGATACGCAGTATTTT.

The chain is built from TRBV5-8 and TRBJ1-2; D is unclear. CDR1 is SGHTS and CDR2 is YDEGEE in the germline V gene. The CDR3 sequence is 15 residues long. Trimming took 4 bases from V and 2 from J, leaving 15 bases between them. The CDR3 spells CASSPRVSWNYGYTF. The CDR3 DNA reads TGTGCCAGCAGCCCGAGGGTTTCCTGGAACTATGGCTACACCTTC.

The gene calls are TRBV7-9 and TRBJ2-3, with 7 bases identical to TRBD1. CDR1 and CDR2 from the germline V gene are SEHNR and FQNEAQ (reference sequence). This CDR3 has 16 amino acids. V gave up 2 bases and J gave up 0 bases; unmatched junction bases: 5. The DNA of the CDR3 is TGTGCCAGCAGCTTAATGGCAGGGGGTAGCACAGATACGCAGTATTTT. This gives the protein CASSLMAGGSTDTQYF. Full variable domain (outside the CDR3, taken from reference TRBV7-9 and TRBJ2-3): DTGVSQNPRHKITKRGQNVTFRCDPISEHNRLYWYRQTLGQGPEFLTYFQNEAQLEKSRLLSDRFSAERPKGSFSTLEIQRTEQGDSAMYLCASSLMAGGSTDTQYFGPGTRLTVL.

The J gene is TRBJ2-7, the V gene TRBV5-4; 8 nucleotides align to TRBD1. The length of the CDR3 is 13 residues. The germline CDR1 and CDR2 sequences are SGHNT and YYREEE (reference sequence). V shed 0 bases, J shed 9 bases, and the junction held 5 bases outside the gene matches. CDR3 sequence reads: CASSLETGGGQYF. CDR3 coding DNA: TGTGCCAGCAGCTTGGAAACAGGGGGTGGGCAGTACTTC.

This clone was picked up a small number of times. The V and J genes are TRBV5-1 and TRBJ1-5; D gene ambiguous. Germline loops: CDR1 SGHRS, CDR2 YFSETQ. Trimming removed 0 bases from V and 1 base from J, with 8 bases in between. This CDR3 is 15 amino acids long. The CDR3, as DNA: TGCGCCAGCAGCTTGGAAAATTCGAGCAATCAGCCCCAGCATTTT. Encoded protein: CASSLENSSNQPQHF.

The rearrangement joins TRBV11-1 to TRBJ2-7; 12 bases are shared with TRBD1. The length of the CDR3 is 15 residues. The J segment lost 2 bases and the V segment lost 5 bases, leaving 4 bases of the junction unmatched. Germline loops: CDR1 SGHAT, CDR2 FQDESV (reference sequence). The CDR3 nucleotides read TGTGCCAGCAGCCGGGGACAGGGGGCGACCTACGAGCAGTACTTC. Amino acids: CASSRGQGATYEQYF.

The rearrangement uses TRBV18 and TRBJ1-1, with D uncertain. There are 13 residues in the CDR3. Germline loops: CDR1 KGHSH, CDR2 LQKENI. Deletions cut 7 bases from V and 1 base from J, with 10 bases between. The chain's CDR3 is CASLEIANTEAFF. In DNA form, the CDR3 reads TGTGCCAGCTTAGAAATTGCGAACACTGAAGCTTTCTTT.

CDR3 region: CASSPQVVWAGGTEAFF. The CDR3 DNA is TGTGCCAGTAGTCCCCAGGTCGTTTGGGCAGGAGGAACTGAAGCTTTCTTT. The chain joins TRBV19 to TRBJ1-1, with no clear D. The CDR3 length is 17 residues. V was trimmed by 5 bases and J by 5 bases, leaving 24 bases between them. CDR1 and CDR2 (germline): LNHDA, SQIVND (reference sequence).

The V gene is TRBV5-1, the J gene TRBJ2-2; TRBD2 matches 7 bases. The CDR3 loop spans 17 amino acids. Germline CDR1 SGHRS, CDR2 YFSETQ. The junction had 7 bases not matched to a gene; V was cut back by 0 bases and J by 2 bases. As DNA, the CDR3 is TGCGCCAGCAGCTTGGCTCGTCTAGCGGACAACACCGGGGAGCTGTTTTTT. Its translation: CASSLARLADNTGELFF.

The chain is built from TRBV7-9 and TRBJ2-7; D gene unclear. Germline V CDR1 and CDR2: SEHNR, FQNEAQ (reference sequence). This CDR3 has 14 residues. The V end lost 4 bases, the J end lost 3 bases, and 13 bases lay between the germline ends. In DNA, the CDR3 is TGTGCCAGCAGCTCTCGGGTAGACGACTACGAGCAGTACTTC. Translation gives CASSSRVDDYEQYF.

A single count supports this clone. This chain links TRBV12-5 with TRBJ2-7, with 8 bases identical to TRBD2. V was pared by 6 bases and J by 5 bases, with 9 bases of the junction left unmatched. This CDR3 has 14 amino acids. The germline CDR1 and CDR2 sequences are LGHNT and FRNRAP. CDR3 DNA: TGTGCTAGTGGCCGGGGGGGGCAGGTTAACGAGCAGTACTTC. Translation: CASGRGGQVNEQYF.

The J gene is TRBJ2-7, the V gene TRBV2; TRBD1 is a possible D gene (6 bases). Germline V CDR1 and CDR2: SNHLY, FYNNEI. Trimming removed 4 bases at V and 6 bases at J, with 16 bases between. The CDR3 covers 14 residues. CDR3 sequence (DNA): TGTGCCAGCAGTGCCTATCAGGGGAGCGGCGAGCAGTACTTC. Amino acids: CASSAYQGSGEQYF.

This sequence joins TRBV6-1 and TRBJ1-1, with 8 bases matching TRBD1. The CDR3 runs 13 residues. The ends lost 10 bases at V and 0 bases at J; junction bases unmatched: 4. Per the germline V gene, CDR1 is MNHNS and CDR2 is SASEGT. CDR3 sequence (DNA): TGTGCCATTGAACAGGGGGTGAACACTGAAGCTTTCTTT. This translates into CAIEQGVNTEAFF.

The rearrangement uses TRBV25-1 and TRBJ2-3; 8 nucleotides agree with TRBD2. Germline lookup yields CDR1 MGHDK and CDR2 SYGVNS. This CDR3 is built from 18 residues. J was trimmed by 2 bases and V by 0 bases; bases with no gene match: 10. CDR3 nucleotides: TGTGCCAGCAGTGAATATGGACGGGGGGGGATACTCACAGATACGCAGTATTTT. Translating it yields CASSEYGRGGILTDTQYF.

Worth noting for this clone: One junction end does not reproduce the germline sequence, and a read error may be involved. The V gene is TRBV6-1, the J gene TRBJ1-4, with 7 positions matching TRBD1. CDR1 is MNHNS and CDR2 is SASEGT in the germline V gene. The CDR3 is 15 amino acids. CDR3 bases: TGTGCCGGCAGTGAAGCTATTGGCAGGGGGGAAAAACTGTTTTTT. Translation gives CAGSEAIGRGEKLFF.

The chain carries TRBV2 and TRBJ2-1; 10 bases agree with TRBD2. The germline V gene encodes CDR1 SNHLY and CDR2 FYNNEI. V lost 3 bases, J lost 0 bases, and 20 bases stayed unmatched. There are 22 residues in the CDR3. CDR3 sequence: CASSESQASGGIRPRSYNEQFF. In nucleotides, the CDR3 is TGTGCCAGCAGTGAGAGTCAGGCTAGCGGGGGAATTCGCCCCCGCTCCTACAATGAGCAGTTCTTC.

V is TRBV7-6 and J is TRBJ1-3; possible D gene TRBD1, 6 bases. CDR3 length: 15 residues. Germline lookup yields CDR1 SGHVS and CDR2 FNYEAQ. Trimming removed 4 bases from V and 3 bases from J, with 13 bases in between. The CDR3 is CASSSRGGGGNTIYF. In DNA, the CDR3 is TGTGCCAGCAGCTCCCGGGGAGGGGGTGGAAACACCATATATTTT.

The chain joins TRBV9 to TRBJ2-5; 9 bases map to TRBD1. This CDR3 is 15 amino acids long. V lost 3 bases and J lost 11; bases outside the gene matches: 14. Germline values: CDR1 SGDLS, CDR2 YYNGEE. The CDR3 nucleotides read TGTGCCAGCAGCGGTGGGACAGGGACGGTTGAGGAGCAGTACTTC. This gives the protein CASSGGTGTVEEQYF.